This T cell receptor (beta chain) was obtained from a study of CD8 T cells in ankylosing spondylitis. As the method for making TCR beta libraries, quantitative 5'-RACE with molecular barcodes was used. TCRdb ran MiXCR on the 5' RACE reads and lists one entry per CDR3 protein. Of around 300,000 distinct CDR3 sequences in the sample, about 15% were seen once. V was pared by 5 bases and J by 7 bases, with 7 bases of the junction left unmatched. The CDR3 length is 15 residues. Germline V CDR1 and CDR2: ENHRY, SYGVKD. Only a few counts were recorded for this clonotype. Sequencing input: blood, either unsorted or a sorted T cell fraction (not recorded which). The V gene is TRBV10-3, the J gene TRBJ2-2; TRBD2 aligns across 10 bases. The clonotype comes from a male donor with ankylosing spondylitis or in good health (not recorded which). CDR3 sequence reads: CAISLTSGISGELFF. CDR3 in DNA: TGTGCCATCAGTCTTACTAGCGGGATAAGCGGGGAGCTGTTTTTT.